The clone carrying this TCR beta chain appeared many times. No antigen is known for it. This record belongs to a study of T cells in Graves' hyperthyroidism and ophthalmopathy. It was considered stable Graves' hyperthyroidism when ophthalmopathy did not progress within 18 months. Based on clinical symptoms, serum thyroxine and TRAb, thyroid ultrasound and orbital computed tomography, diagnoses were reached. Looked up from germline, CDR1 is SQVTM and CDR2 is ANQGSEA. CDR3 length: 13 residues. Trimming took off 3 bases at V and 6 bases at J, with 12 bases between the two ends. Study-wide points: Among clonotypes expanded in thyroid above 0.001, most were also found in blood. Ophthalmopathy and stable hyperthyroidism were separated by a 13 V-J model.

Amplification targeted TCR beta CDR3 regions from RNA transcripts. First-round RT-PCR with HTBI primers amplified the TCR CDR3 region. TCRdb re-called the multiplex PCR reads through MiXCR, storing one row per CDR3 protein. The table records around 440,000 distinct CDR3 sequences, roughly 14% of them present only once. The sample was blood. The receptor was derived from a woman between 18 and 29 years old with Graves' hyperthyroidism. The chain couples TRBV29-1 to TRBJ1-5; TRBD1 is a possible D gene (5 bases). The CDR3 spells CSVETWDGQPQHF. CDR3 in DNA: TGCAGCGTTGAGACATGGGACGGTCAGCCCCAGCATTTT.